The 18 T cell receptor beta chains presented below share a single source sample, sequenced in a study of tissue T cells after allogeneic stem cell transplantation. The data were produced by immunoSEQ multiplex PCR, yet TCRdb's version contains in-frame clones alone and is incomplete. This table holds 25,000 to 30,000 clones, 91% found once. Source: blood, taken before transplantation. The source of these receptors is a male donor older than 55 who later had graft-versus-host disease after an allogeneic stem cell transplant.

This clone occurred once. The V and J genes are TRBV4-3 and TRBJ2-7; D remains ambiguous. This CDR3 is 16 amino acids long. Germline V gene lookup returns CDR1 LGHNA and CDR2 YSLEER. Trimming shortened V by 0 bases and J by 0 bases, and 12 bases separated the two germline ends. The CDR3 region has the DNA TGCGCCAGCAGCCAAGATCTAACGGTAAGCTCCTACGAGCAGTACTTC. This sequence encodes CASSQDLTVSSYEQYF.

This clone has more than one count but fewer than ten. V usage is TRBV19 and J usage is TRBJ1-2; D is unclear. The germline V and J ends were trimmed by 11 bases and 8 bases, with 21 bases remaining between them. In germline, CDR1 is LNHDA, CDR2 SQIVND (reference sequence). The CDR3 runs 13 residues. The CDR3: CAGSPRGSWGYTF. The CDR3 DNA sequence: TGTGCCGGAAGCCCACGGGGTTCCTGGGGCTACACCTTC.

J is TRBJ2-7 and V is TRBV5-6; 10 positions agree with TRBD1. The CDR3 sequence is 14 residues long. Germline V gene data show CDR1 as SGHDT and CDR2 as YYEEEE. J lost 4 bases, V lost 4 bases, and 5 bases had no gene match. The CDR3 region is CASSRQGAGYEQYF. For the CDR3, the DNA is TGTGCCAGCAGCCGACAGGGGGCGGGATACGAGCAGTACTTC.

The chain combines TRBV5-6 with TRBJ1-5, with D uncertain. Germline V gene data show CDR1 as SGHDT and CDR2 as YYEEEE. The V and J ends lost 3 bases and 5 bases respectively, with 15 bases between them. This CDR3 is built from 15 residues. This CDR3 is CASSSGPSADQPQHF. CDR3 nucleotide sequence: TGTGCCAGCAGCTCCGGACCCTCGGCAGATCAGCCCCAGCATTTT.

The CDR3, as DNA: TGTGCCTGGAGTGTAATAGGCCCGGGGTCACCCCTCCACTTT. It yields the protein CAWSVIGPGSPLHF. V and J are TRBV30 and TRBJ1-6; D is unresolved. Germline V CDR1 and CDR2: GTSNPN, SVGIG (reference sequence). CDR3 length: 14 residues. V was pared by 0 bases and J by 10 bases, with 13 bases between.

The CDR3 is CASSLRDRANTEAFF. The DNA for the CDR3 is TGTGCCAGCAGCCTCCGGGACAGAGCGAACACTGAAGCTTTCTTT. The gene calls are TRBV3-1 (or the pseudogene TRBV3-2) and TRBJ1-1; 7 positions match TRBD1. J gave up 1 base and V 4 bases, and 6 bases lay outside the gene matches. Germline V CDR1 and CDR2: LGHDT, YNNKEL (reference sequence). The CDR3 has 15 residues.

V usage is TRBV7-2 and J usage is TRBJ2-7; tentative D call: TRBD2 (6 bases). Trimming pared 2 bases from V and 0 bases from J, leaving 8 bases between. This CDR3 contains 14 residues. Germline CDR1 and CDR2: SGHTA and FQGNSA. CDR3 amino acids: CASSLRRGSYEQYF. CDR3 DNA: TGTGCCAGCAGCTTAAGGCGGGGCTCCTACGAGCAGTACTTC.

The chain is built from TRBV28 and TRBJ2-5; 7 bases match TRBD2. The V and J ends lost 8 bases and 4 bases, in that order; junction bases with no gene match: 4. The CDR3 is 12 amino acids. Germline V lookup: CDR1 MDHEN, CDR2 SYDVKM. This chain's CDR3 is CASGRATETQYF. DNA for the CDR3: TGTGCCAGCGGGAGGGCTACAGAGACCCAGTACTTC.

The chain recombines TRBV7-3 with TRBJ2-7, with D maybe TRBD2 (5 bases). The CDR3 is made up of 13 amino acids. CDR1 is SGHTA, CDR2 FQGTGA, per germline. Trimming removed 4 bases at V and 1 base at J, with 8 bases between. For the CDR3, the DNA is TGTGCCAGCAGCTCCAGCGGATCCTACGAGCAGTACTTC. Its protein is CASSSSGSYEQYF.

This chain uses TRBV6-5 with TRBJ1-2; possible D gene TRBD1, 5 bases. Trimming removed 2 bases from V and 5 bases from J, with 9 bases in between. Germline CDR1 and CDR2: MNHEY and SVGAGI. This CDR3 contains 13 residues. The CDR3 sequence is CASSYDSQYGYTF. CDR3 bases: TGTGCCAGCAGTTACGACAGCCAATATGGCTACACCTTC.

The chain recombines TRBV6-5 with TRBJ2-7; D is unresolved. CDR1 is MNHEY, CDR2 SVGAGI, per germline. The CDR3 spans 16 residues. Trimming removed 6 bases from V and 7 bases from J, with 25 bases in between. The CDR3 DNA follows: TGTGCCAGCAGCTACCTCTGGGCGACCGGCCCGGGTGAGCAGTACTTC. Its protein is CASSYLWATGPGEQYF.

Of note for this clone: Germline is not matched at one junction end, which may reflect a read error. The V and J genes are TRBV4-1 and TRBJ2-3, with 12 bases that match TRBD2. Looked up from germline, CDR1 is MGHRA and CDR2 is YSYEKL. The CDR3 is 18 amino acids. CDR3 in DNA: TGCGCCAGCAGCCAAATACTAGCGGGGGGACCCTCTGAGATCGGTTTGAATTTT. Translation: CASSQILAGGPSEIGLNF.

The CDR3: CASSFGRRLRSTYF. The CDR3 DNA sequence: TGTGCCAGCAGCTTTGGCCGGCGTCTACGTTCCACGTATTTT. The V call is TRBV7-2, the J call TRBJ2-3, with unresolved D. The V gene's germline CDR1 is SGHTA and CDR2 FQGNSA. The CDR3 totals 14 residues. Between the trimmed V and J ends, which lost 3 bases and 14 bases, there was a span of 21 bases.

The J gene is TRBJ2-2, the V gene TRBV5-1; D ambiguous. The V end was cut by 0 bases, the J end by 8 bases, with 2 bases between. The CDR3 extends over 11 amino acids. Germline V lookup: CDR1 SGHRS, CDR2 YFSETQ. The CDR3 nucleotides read TGCGCCAGCAGCTTGGATGGGGAGCTGTTTTTT. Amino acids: CASSLDGELFF. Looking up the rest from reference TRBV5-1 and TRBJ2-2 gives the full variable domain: KAGVTQTPRYLIKTRGQQVTLSCSPISGHRSVSWYQQTPGQGLQFLFEYFSETQRNKGNFPGRFSGRQFSNSRSEMNVSTLELGDSALYLCASSLDGELFFGEGSRLTVL.

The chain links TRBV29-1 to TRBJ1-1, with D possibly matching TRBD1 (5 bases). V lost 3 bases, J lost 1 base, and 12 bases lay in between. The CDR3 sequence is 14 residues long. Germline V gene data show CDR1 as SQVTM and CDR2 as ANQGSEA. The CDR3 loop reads CSVDLGAANTEAFF. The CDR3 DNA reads TGCAGCGTTGATTTAGGGGCAGCGAACACTGAAGCTTTCTTT.

The CDR3 region is CASSRGHLWTQHF. CDR3 nucleotide sequence: TGTGCCAGCTCACGGGGACACCTGTGGACCCAGCATTTT. V and J are TRBV18 and TRBJ1-5; possible D gene TRBD1, 6 bases. The V and J ends lost 4 bases and 11 bases respectively, with 15 bases between them. The CDR3 extends over 13 amino acids. Germline V gives CDR1 KGHSH, CDR2 LQKENI.

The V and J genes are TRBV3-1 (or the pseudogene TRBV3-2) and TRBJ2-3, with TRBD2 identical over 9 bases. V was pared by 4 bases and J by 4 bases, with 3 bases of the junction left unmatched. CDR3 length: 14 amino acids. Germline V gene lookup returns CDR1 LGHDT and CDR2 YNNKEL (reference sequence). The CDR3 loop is CASSRRGGPDTQYF. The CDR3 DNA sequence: TGTGCCAGCAGCCGGCGGGGGGGCCCAGATACGCAGTATTTT.

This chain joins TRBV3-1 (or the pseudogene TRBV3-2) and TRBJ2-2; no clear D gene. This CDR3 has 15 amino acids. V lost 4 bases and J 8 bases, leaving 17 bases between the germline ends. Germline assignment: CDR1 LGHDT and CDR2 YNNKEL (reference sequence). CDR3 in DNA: TGTGCCAGCAGCCGCAGACCCCCCACGGCAGGGGAGCTGTTTTTT. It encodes CASSRRPPTAGELFF.